This TCR beta chain is drawn from a study of blood T cell repertoires in COVID-19 (dated by TCRdb to 2018 to 2021). Context from the whole study: Collaborator samples came from the United States, Italy and Spain and covered acute and convalescent phases of COVID-19. Samples came from the ongoing ImmuneRACE study (first 160 participants) plus 1,254 subjects from 6 global collaborators. A de-identified subject ID, COVID-19 status, age in years and sex were almost always included in the sample metadata. The prospective study material was composed of cDNA or gDNA derived from T cells, B-cell-depleted T cells, or PBMCs. A freely available public database, intended as a resource for researchers studying the immune response to SARS-CoV-2, is where the repertoires were released. Subjects who had been exposed to COVID-19, were actively infected with it, or had recovered from it provided the deeply sampled blood TCRbeta repertoires that made up the dataset. Where HLA class I and class II types were available, the types were taken from metadata supplied by the sample provider, not from assay-based typing.

Collaborating institutions collected whole blood in K2EDTA tubes following their own protocols. For TCRbeta analysis, collaborator samples were shipped as frozen whole blood, as isolated PBMCs, or as DNA extracted from either sample type. With respect to this clone: Its antigen remains undetermined. Qualities for individual bases were not recorded, and no much larger clone is one base off.

TCRbeta CDR3 regions were amplified from genomic DNA using the immunoSEQ Assay, a bias-controlled multiplex PCR. Processing in the source paper ran as follows. Within the assay, amplification of reference gene primers was used to estimate how many nucleated cells each sample contained. To quantify the absolute abundance of each unique TCRbeta CDR3 rearrangement, sequence reads were collapsed and filtered. For each sample, productive Simpson clonality was calculated as the square root of Simpson's diversity index over productive rearrangements. Not all clones reach the TCRdb copy of this immuneACCESS table, which keeps in-frame sequences only. Checked studies attribute under half of the gap to unresolved V genes and leave the rest unexplained. D and trimming come from the DNA, and the V and J calls and clone size come from that table. Here the sample has 140,000 to 150,000 clones; 85% to 90% occur a single time. The ten largest make up just over 3% of the sample.

General study outcomes and caveats: Clinical and demographic metadata were provided uncurated, with the amount varying by source and participant.

CDR1 and CDR2 are drawn from the germline V gene: SGHDT, YYEEEE. V is clipped by 3 bases and J by 6 bases, and the sequence between their germline boundaries is 4 bases long. The CDR3 has 12 amino acids, counting the end cysteine and phenylalanine. Only the CDR3 portion is preserved as DNA: 36 bases, with reading frame beginning at the first base. The sequence joins TRBV5-6 to TRBJ1-6, with the D gene call left open. This receptor was obtained from a woman aged 55-70 years with active COVID-19. The sample comprised peripheral blood. The CDR3 region reads CASSSPNSPLHF. The DNA reads TGTGCCAGCAGCTCTCCTAATTCACCCCTCCACTTT.